One and the same sample provided the 30 T cell receptor beta chains below, sequenced in a study of control samples from healthy donors and cancer patients. Measured with immunoSEQ multiplex PCR; TCRdb has only the in-frame clones, and not every one. In the table there are 130,000 or so clones, approximately 89% of which are singletons. Input material: PBMCs. These receptors were taken from a middle-aged man with head and neck cancer.

V gene TRBV29-1 combines with J gene TRBJ2-7; perhaps TRBD2 as D (5 bases). The germline CDR1 and CDR2 sequences are SQVTM and ANQGSEA. The CDR3 has 13 residues. The germline V and J ends were trimmed by 7 bases and 0 bases, with 13 bases remaining between them. The CDR3 DNA sequence: TGCAGCGGGGGAAGAGGGATCTCCTACGAGCAGTACTTC. This gives the protein CSGGRGISYEQYF.

This chain connects TRBV5-1 to TRBJ2-7, with TRBD1 matching 8 bases. This CDR3 spans 18 amino acids. Germline CDR1 SGHRS, CDR2 YFSETQ. V was clipped by 1 base and J by 1 base; unmatched bases: 13. The CDR3 loop reads CASSLRDPVGQGSYEQYF. DNA of the CDR3: TGCGCCAGCAGCTTGAGGGATCCGGTCGGACAGGGATCCTACGAGCAGTACTTC. Together with reference TRBV5-1 and TRBJ2-7, the CDR3 gives the full variable domain: KAGVTQTPRYLIKTRGQQVTLSCSPISGHRSVSWYQQTPGQGLQFLFEYFSETQRNKGNFPGRFSGRQFSNSRSEMNVSTLELGDSALYLCASSLRDPVGQGSYEQYFGPGTRLTVT.

V gene TRBV3-1 (or the pseudogene TRBV3-2) combines with J gene TRBJ1-1, with D perhaps matching TRBD1 (6 bases). Between the trimmed V and J ends, which lost 3 bases and 5 bases, there was a span of 13 bases. Germline V gives CDR1 LGHDT, CDR2 YNNKEL (reference sequence). This CDR3 is 14 amino acids long. The CDR3 DNA follows: TGTGCCAGCAGCCACCCGGGGGCCGGTACTGAAGCTTTCTTT. It is translated as CASSHPGAGTEAFF.

The chain couples TRBV9 to TRBJ1-4; no reliable D call. The CDR3 totals 14 residues. Germline V lookup: CDR1 SGDLS, CDR2 YYNGEE. V lost 3 bases and J lost 6, with 12 bases in between. CDR3 amino acids: CASSGRDEHEKLFF. The CDR3 region has the DNA TGTGCCAGCAGCGGCCGAGACGAGCATGAAAAACTGTTTTTT.

The chain uses TRBV9 and TRBJ2-2; tentatively, D is TRBD2 (6 bases). The CDR3 has 20 amino acids. The V gene's germline CDR1 is SGDLS and CDR2 YYNGEE. Trimming removed 0 bases at V and 3 bases at J, with 24 bases between. CDR3 region: CASSVGRAGLLNRDTGELFF. CDR3 sequence (DNA): TGTGCCAGCAGCGTAGGGAGGGCAGGACTCCTTAATCGCGACACCGGGGAGCTGTTTTTT.

The chain is built from TRBV19 and TRBJ1-1; no definite D call. Deletions cut 5 bases from V and 1 base from J, with 5 bases between. Germline values: CDR1 LNHDA, CDR2 SQIVND (reference sequence). This CDR3 has 12 amino acids. CDR3 in DNA: TGTGCCAGTAGTCACGGGAACACTGAAGCTTTCTTT. It yields the protein CASSHGNTEAFF.

This clone was counted once. V and J are TRBV6-5 and TRBJ2-1; no clear D gene. The V end was cut by 5 bases, the J end by 9 bases, with 11 bases between. The germline CDR1 and CDR2 sequences are MNHEY and SVGAGI. The CDR3 runs to 12 residues. For the CDR3, the DNA is TGTGCCAGCAGTATCCTGGGTGGTGAGCAGTTCTTC. The encoded protein is CASSILGGEQFF.

V gene TRBV23-1 combines with J gene TRBJ1-1; D unresolved. TRBV23-1 is annotated as an ORF whose role is uncertain. CDR3 length: 11 amino acids. Trimming removed 9 bases at V and 5 bases at J, with 10 bases between. CDR3 DNA: TGCGCCAGGGCTGCTCGAACTGAAGCTTTCTTT. This codes for CARAARTEAFF.

The chain carries TRBV14 and TRBJ2-3, with TRBD1 identical over 10 bases. The CDR3 loop spans 14 amino acids. J gave up 9 bases and V 4 bases, and 7 bases lay outside the gene matches. Germline assignment: CDR1 SGHDN and CDR2 FVKESK. For the CDR3, the DNA is TGTGCCAGCAGCCGGATGACAGGGGGCTTGACGCAGTATTTT. It specifies CASSRMTGGLTQYF.

The V and J genes are TRBV6-1 and TRBJ2-2; D ambiguous. CDR1 and CDR2 from the germline V gene are MNHNS and SASEGT. Trimming cost V 2 bases and J 5 bases, with 3 bases left between them. The CDR3 has 12 residues. CDR3 sequence (DNA): TGTGCCAGCAGTGAATGGACCGGGGAGCTGTTTTTT. Translated: CASSEWTGELFF.

This chain connects TRBV10-2 to TRBJ2-2; D might be TRBD1 (5 bases). The CDR3 spans 15 residues. From germline, CDR1 is WSHSY and CDR2 SAAADI. Deletions cut 4 bases from V and 7 bases from J, with 16 bases between. CDR3 coding DNA: TGCGCCAGCAGTGCAGAAGTCAGGGTGAGCGGGGAGCTGTTTTTT. The encoded protein is CASSAEVRVSGELFF.

CDR3: CASSLARGSYNEQFF. The CDR3 DNA reads as TGCGCCAGCAGCTTGGCCAGGGGTTCCTACAATGAGCAGTTCTTC. The chain recombines TRBV5-1 with TRBJ2-1; weak D call: TRBD1 (6 bases). CDR3 length: 15 residues. V gave up 0 bases and J gave up 1 base, with 8 bases separating them. CDR1 is SGHRS and CDR2 is YFSETQ in the germline V gene.

The chain links TRBV6-2 or TRBV6-3 to TRBJ1-1; D is unresolved. Trimming cost V 2 bases and J 8 bases, with 9 bases left between them. Per the germline V gene, CDR1 is MNHEY and CDR2 is SVGEGT. CDR3 length: 12 residues. The CDR3 DNA follows: TGTGCCAGCAGTTACAAGTCTCCAGAAGCTTTCTTT. As protein: CASSYKSPEAFF.

The chain uses TRBV5-1 and TRBJ1-2; D perhaps matches TRBD1 (5 bases). This CDR3 has 15 amino acids. In germline, CDR1 is SGHRS, CDR2 YFSETQ. V was pared by 4 bases and J by 4 bases, with 17 bases between. The CDR3 nucleotides read TGCGCCAGCAGCCCCCTTGACGACAGCACCTATGGCTACACCTTC. It yields the protein CASSPLDDSTYGYTF.

The chain employs TRBV2 and TRBJ2-7; TRBD2 aligns across 8 bases. CDR1 SNHLY and CDR2 FYNNEI come from the germline V gene. V dropped 4 bases and J dropped 3; count of bases not matched to a gene: 8. The CDR3 runs 15 residues. CDR3 in DNA: TGTGCCAGCAGTGTAGGGGCGGGAGGTCGCTACGAGCAGTACTTC. Translation gives CASSVGAGGRYEQYF.

The genes are TRBV21-1 and TRBJ1-1; no check of the table's D call, TRBD1, against the DNA was made. TRBV21-1 is flagged as a pseudogene. The CDR3 is 14 residues long. CDR3 region: CASSKGGMDTEAFF. CDR3 in DNA: TGTGCCAGCAGCAAAGGGGGCATGGACACTGAAGCTTTCTTT.

J is TRBJ1-2 and V is TRBV9; tentatively, D is TRBD1 (6 bases). The germline gives CDR1 SGDLS, CDR2 YYNGEE. The V and J ends lost 7 bases and 6 bases respectively, with 7 bases between them. This CDR3 contains 10 residues. As DNA, the CDR3 is TGTGCCAGCTACAGGGATGGCTACACCTTC. This gives the protein CASYRDGYTF.

This clone was observed once. The rearrangement joins TRBV11-2 to TRBJ2-6; 7 positions agree with TRBD1. Germline values: CDR1 SGHAT, CDR2 FQNNGV. Unmatched junction bases numbered 9, after V lost 7 bases and J lost 0 bases. CDR3 length: 17 residues. CDR3 sequence reads: CASNGQALRSGANVLTF. The CDR3 DNA follows: TGTGCCAGCAACGGACAGGCGTTACGCTCTGGGGCCAACGTCCTGACTTTC.

This rearrangement joins TRBV7-8 to TRBJ2-7; 9 bases are a match to TRBD1. V was clipped by 5 bases and J by 5 bases; unmatched bases: 10. CDR3 length: 15 residues. Germline V lookup: CDR1 SGHVS, CDR2 FQNEAQ. In nucleotides, the CDR3 is TGTGCCAGCAGCGACTGGGACAGGGAGGGAAACGAGCAGTACTTC. It encodes CASSDWDREGNEQYF.

The chain links TRBV24-1 to TRBJ2-2; 7 bases agree with TRBD1. Germline CDR1 is KGHDR and CDR2 is SFDVKD. V shed 1 base, J shed 5 bases, and the junction held 6 bases outside the gene matches. This CDR3 is built from 16 residues. The CDR3 sequence is CATSDFPQGQTGELFF. DNA of the CDR3: TGTGCCACCAGTGATTTTCCACAGGGGCAGACCGGGGAGCTGTTTTTT.

The V gene is TRBV27, the J gene TRBJ1-1; weak D call: TRBD1 (6 bases). Germline values: CDR1 MNHEY, CDR2 SMNVEV (reference sequence). The V end lost 2 bases, the J end lost 2 bases, and 12 bases lay between the germline ends. The CDR3 loop spans 15 amino acids. In DNA form, the CDR3 reads TGTGCCAGCAGTTTAACAGGGTCTTCTAACACTGAAGCTTTCTTT. As protein: CASSLTGSSNTEAFF.

The J gene is TRBJ2-7, the V gene TRBV5-1; 11 bases are shared with TRBD2. Trimming cost V 4 bases and J 0 bases; bases outside gene matches: 3. From germline, CDR1 is SGHRS and CDR2 YFSETQ. The CDR3 runs to 15 residues. CDR3 DNA sequence: TGCGCCAGCAGCGAAGGGACTAGCGGCTCCTACGAGCAGTACTTC. The encoded protein is CASSEGTSGSYEQYF.

The V gene is TRBV6-5, the J gene TRBJ1-6; TRBD1 might be the D (5 bases). CDR3 length equals 13 residues. With 7 bases removed from V and 9 bases from J, the gap between germline ends came to 13 bases. Germline loops: CDR1 MNHEY, CDR2 SVGAGI. CDR3 in DNA: TGTGCCAGCAACATAGCGGGGGGTTCACCCCTCCACTTT. Residues: CASNIAGGSPLHF.

V and J are TRBV19 and TRBJ1-1; a weak D match, TRBD1 (5 bases). V dropped 1 base and J dropped 2 bases, with 11 bases sitting between them. The CDR3 loop spans 15 amino acids. Germline values: CDR1 LNHDA, CDR2 SQIVND (reference sequence). Written as DNA, the CDR3 is TGTGCCAGTAGTATAGGGCAGGGTTTAAACACTGAAGCTTTCTTT. It specifies CASSIGQGLNTEAFF.

This clone was seen a handful of times. The chain employs TRBV28 and TRBJ2-7; D perhaps matches TRBD1 (6 bases). Trimming stripped 6 bases from V and 5 bases from J, with 17 bases between. In germline, CDR1 is MDHEN, CDR2 SYDVKM. The CDR3 length is 14 residues. Written as DNA, the CDR3 is TGTGCCAGCAGCCTCCCTACAGGGAAGGACGAGCAGTACTTC. Translation: CASSLPTGKDEQYF.

The chain combines TRBV2 with TRBJ2-1; tentatively, D is TRBD2 (6 bases). V was pared by 8 bases and J by 9 bases, with 14 bases between. The CDR3 has 12 residues. CDR1 is SNHLY, CDR2 FYNNEI, per germline. CDR3 nucleotides: TGTGCCAGCTTAAAAAGGGACTCTGAGCAGTTCTTC. Translating gives CASLKRDSEQFF. The complete variable domain, with remaining parts taken from reference TRBV2 and TRBJ2-1, reads EPEVTQTPSHQVTQMGQEVILRCVPISNHLYFYWYRQILGQKVEFLVSFYNNEISEKSEIFDDQFSVERPDGSNFTLKIRSTKLEDSAMYFCASLKRDSEQFFGPGTRLTVL.

This rearrangement joins TRBV29-1 to TRBJ1-2; 8 nucleotides align to TRBD1. The germline V gene has CDR1 SQVTM and CDR2 ANQGSEA. Germline trimming cut 4 bases from V and 6 bases from J; bases unmatched to any gene: 7. This CDR3 is 13 amino acids long. The CDR3 nucleotides read TGCAGCGTTGCCCCTCAGGGGGCGAATGGCTACACCTTC. Translation gives CSVAPQGANGYTF.

CDR3 sequence (DNA): TGTGCCAGCAGCTTAGCGCTCAGGGGGGAGGATTCACCCCTCCACTTT. This gives the protein CASSLALRGEDSPLHF. The chain is built from TRBV7-2 and TRBJ1-6; 7 bases match TRBD1. The CDR3 totals 16 residues. Germline-derived CDR1 and CDR2 are SGHTA and FQGNSA. V dropped 0 bases and J dropped 8; count of bases not matched to a gene: 7.

The chain links TRBV18 to TRBJ2-1, with D maybe TRBD1 (6 bases). The CDR3 spans 17 residues. V lost 0 bases and J lost 8, with 20 bases in between. Germline V CDR1 and CDR2: KGHSH, LQKENI. CDR3 in amino acids: CASSPPRDRTGLHEQFF. CDR3 nucleotides: TGTGCCAGCTCACCACCTAGAGATCGTACAGGGCTGCATGAGCAGTTCTTC.

In this sample, this clone turned up once. The same CDR3 also results from other DNA sequences found in this sample. This chain uses TRBV5-4 with TRBJ1-2; D possibly corresponds to TRBD1 (5 bases). Germline V gives CDR1 SGHNT, CDR2 YYREEE (reference sequence). With 0 bases removed from V and 6 bases from J, the gap between germline ends came to 15 bases. CDR3 length: 15 residues. The chain's CDR3 is CASSLGSGAKDGYTF. CDR3 sequence (DNA): TGTGCCAGCAGCTTGGGATCCGGGGCCAAGGATGGCTACACCTTC.